A selection of T cell receptor beta chains follows, all from one sample in a study of T cell clones after liver transplantation. TCRdb's copy holds only in-frame clones and misses some; the assay was immunoSEQ multiplex PCR. The sample lists about 51,000 clones, 70% to 75% seen once, with 9.5% to 10% in the top ten. The sequenced sample was CD4+ T cells from blood, obtained around 52 months after liver transplant. These receptors originate from a human patient who received a liver transplant. The T cells may partly be graft donor cells. Each CDR3 is given with its conserved first and last residue. The D gene is left open where the match is weak. Some rows mark clone size as missing; the rest say once, few, many or name a class of expanded clone.

>.|TRBV6-1|TRBJ1-6|.
TGTGCCAGCAGTGAACTGGGGGCCCTAAATAATTCACCCCTCCACTTT
CASSELGALNNSPLHF
>.|TRBV10-3|TRBJ2-3|.
TGTGCCATCAGTGAGGTAGCGTGGGGTGGAGATACGCAGTATTTT
CAISEVAWGGDTQYF
>once|TRBV10-3|TRBJ2-3|TRBD2
TGTGCCATCAGTGGGAACGGACTAGCGGGGGGAGCAACAGATACGCAGTATTTT
CAISGNGLAGGATDTQYF
>.|TRBV2|TRBJ2-6|.
TGTGCCAGCAGTGAAGAGGCACTTTCCGGGGCCAACGTCCTGACTTTC
CASSEEALSGANVLTF
>few|TRBV28|TRBJ2-7|.
TGTGCCAGCAGTTTATTCTACGAGCAGTACTTC
CASSLFYEQYF
>.|TRBV27|TRBJ2-7|TRBD2
TGTGCCAGCAGAACGACTAGCGGGGCCTACGAGCAGTACTTC
CASRTTSGAYEQYF
>.|TRBV28|TRBJ2-7|TRBD1
TGTGCCAGCAGTTCCCGACAGGGGGCAGGGTGGGAGCAGTACTTC
CASSSRQGAGWEQYF
>.|TRBV4-1|TRBJ1-1|.
TGCGCCAGCAGCCCCGCAGGGCGCATAACCCTTACTGAAGCTTTCTTT
CASSPAGRITLTEAFF
>.|TRBV30|TRBJ1-2|.
TGTGCCTGGAGGTCCACAGGAGATAACTATGGCTACACCTTC
CAWRSTGDNYGYTF
>.|TRBV6-1|TRBJ2-2|TRBD1
TGTGCCAGCAGTTTGGACAGGGGGAACACCGGGGAGCTGTTTTTT
CASSLDRGNTGELFF
>.|TRBV28|TRBJ2-1|.
TGTGCCAGCAGTTTCGAGGCTTTCAATGAGCAGTTCTTC
CASSFEAFNEQFF
>.|TRBV28|TRBJ2-3|TRBD2
TGTGCCAGCAGAAGGGGTAGCGGGGGGGCAGATACGCAGTATTTT
CASRRGSGGADTQYF
>.|TRBV5-6|TRBJ2-7|TRBD2
TGTGCCAGCAGCGACCTAGGTCTAGCGGGGAACTACGAGCAGTACTTC
CASSDLGLAGNYEQYF
>.|TRBV5-1|TRBJ2-7|TRBD1
TGCGCCAGCAGCGATCGGACAGGGACGGGCGAGCAGTACTTC
CASSDRTGTGEQYF
>.|TRBV7-9|TRBJ1-5|TRBD1
TGTGCCAGCAGCTTAGCGTCGGGACAGGGATTCAATCAGCCCCAGCATTTT
CASSLASGQGFNQPQHF
>.|TRBV6-4|TRBJ1-1|.
TGTGCCAGCAGGATAGATCAGGGAACGAACACTGAAGCTTTCTTT
CASRIDQGTNTEAFF
>.|TRBV10-3|TRBJ1-3|.
TGTGCCAGCCGTCAGGGAAACACCATATATTTT
CASRQGNTIYF
>.|TRBV30|TRBJ2-2|.
TGTGCCTGGAGGGCCGCCACCGGGGAGCTGTTTTTT
CAWRAATGELFF
>.|TRBV7-9|TRBJ1-3|.
TGTGCCAGCAGCCCGGACTTATTCTCTGGAAACACCATATATTTT
CASSPDLFSGNTIYF
>.|TRBV5-6|TRBJ1-1|TRBD1
TGTGCCAGCAGCTTTGGAGGACAGGGGAACACTGAAGCTTTCTTT
CASSFGGQGNTEAFF
>once|TRBV7-2|TRBJ1-3|.
TGTGCCAGCAGCCTAGCCCCGACAGGCTCTGGAAACACCATATATTTT
CASSLAPTGSGNTIYF
>.|TRBV19|TRBJ1-2|TRBD1
TGTGCCAGTAGTATAGTAAGAGGGGGCGATGGCTACACCTTC
CASSIVRGGDGYTF
>.|TRBV28|TRBJ2-5|.
TGTGCCAGCAGGGGGACCACAGGGTTTCGAGAGACCCAGTACTTC
CASRGTTGFRETQYF
>.|TRBV27|TRBJ2-3|TRBD2
TGTGCCAGCAGTCCGCCGGGAGTAGCGGGGGGAACAGATACGCAGTATTTT
CASSPPGVAGGTDTQYF
>.|TRBV4-2|TRBJ2-3|TRBD1
TGTGCCAGCAGACGGACAGGGGTTGCCCTAGGGACAGATACGCAGTATTTT
CASRRTGVALGTDTQYF
>.|TRBV6-6|TRBJ1-5|.
TGTGCCAGCAGTGAAGTTGCCCAGCATTTT
CASSEVAQHF
>.|TRBV7-2|TRBJ1-1|.
TGTGCCAGCAGCTTTGCAAAGGATAGCACTGAAGCTTTCTTT
CASSFAKDSTEAFF
>.|TRBV2|TRBJ1-6|.
TGTGCCAGCAGTGCCGAAGGGGGGGGAGTTTCACCCCTCCACTTT
CASSAEGGGVSPLHF
>few|TRBV11-2|TRBJ2-1|.
TGTGCCAGCAGCTTAAGGGGGGCCCTACGGGTTGAGCAGTTCTTC
CASSLRGALRVEQFF